This T cell receptor (beta chain) stems from a study of cytomegalovirus exposure and HLA in healthy donors. Study results and limitations: In a later analysis, CMV-associated beta chains were mostly HLA-associated, it appeared. As was reported, the HLA-A and HLA-B alleles of most subjects were accurately predicted from TCR beta sequences.

On this clone: Its matching antigen is unknown.

V lost 4 bases, J lost 4 bases, and 5 bases lay in between. Germline V gives CDR1 MDHEN, CDR2 SYDVKM. The CDR3 spans 12 residues. With 60 Vbeta and 13 Jbeta primers, the PCR was carried out. Profiled with immunoSEQ multiplex PCR; TCRdb holds only in-frame clones, not every one. The sample yields 130,000 or so clones, about four fifths seen once. Sequenced: PBMCs. This TCR derives from a woman aged 40 to 55 in good health and CMV-seronegative. The V gene is TRBV28, the J gene TRBJ2-1; D gene unclear. The CDR3: CASSSVYNEQFF. CDR3 sequence (DNA): TGTGCCAGCAGTTCCGTATACAATGAGCAGTTCTTC.